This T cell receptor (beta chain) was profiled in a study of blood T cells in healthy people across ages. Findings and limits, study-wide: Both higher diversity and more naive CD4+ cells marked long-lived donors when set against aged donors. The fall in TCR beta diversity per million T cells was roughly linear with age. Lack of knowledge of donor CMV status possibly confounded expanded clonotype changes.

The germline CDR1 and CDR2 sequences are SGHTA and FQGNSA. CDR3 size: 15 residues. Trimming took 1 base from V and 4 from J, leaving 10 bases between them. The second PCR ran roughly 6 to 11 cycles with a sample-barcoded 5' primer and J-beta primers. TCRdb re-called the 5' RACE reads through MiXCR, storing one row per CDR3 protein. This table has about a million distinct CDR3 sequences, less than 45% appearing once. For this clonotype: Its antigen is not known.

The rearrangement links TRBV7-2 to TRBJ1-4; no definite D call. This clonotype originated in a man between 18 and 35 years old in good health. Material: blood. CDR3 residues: CASSLEKGFNEKLFF. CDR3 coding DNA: TGTGCCAGCAGCTTAGAAAAGGGTTTTAATGAAAAACTGTTTTTT.